This section outlines one TCR beta chain sequence together with its context. No antigen is known for it. Generated by immunoSEQ multiplex PCR, the TCRdb table keeps only in-frame clones and is missing some. Of some 120,000 clones listed, 85% to 95% are singletons. This sample stems from a study of graft-versus-host responses after intestinal transplantation. Across the whole study: The recipients all started with anti-thymocyte globulin induction and then took tacrolimus and steroids for around 3 years.

V lost 8 bases and J lost 0, with 10 bases in between. Germline V gene sequence: CDR1 LNHDA, CDR2 SQIVND (reference sequence). CDR3 size: 13 residues. Points from the study as a whole: Early post-transplant falls in HvG clones accompanied the peak levels of circulating GvH clones.

The chain recombines TRBV19 with TRBJ1-2; D remains ambiguous. The receptor comes from a human donor who was the organ donor for an intestinal transplant. Here the sequenced sample was unstimulated CD8+ T cells sorted from spleen or lymph node cells, taken before transplant. The DNA for the CDR3 is TGTGCCAGTCGGAGATTAGCTAACTATGGCTACACCTTC. Protein sequence: CASRRLANYGYTF.